This TCR beta chain was captured in a study of T cell responses to AZD1222 COVID-19 vaccine. Overall study: Second doses that came at about 4 or about 12 weeks were put together.

With regard to this clone: The antigen is unknown.

General study points: Two AZD1222 doses significantly raised spike-specific TCR breadth and depth over controls. Per reports, nearly half of all spike-specific TCRs target regions that are unmutated in variants. It was only after the peak T cell response that any repertoires were sampled.

The V gene's germline CDR1 is SGHNT and CDR2 YYREEE (reference sequence). This CDR3 region has 18 residues. Unmatched junction bases numbered 13, after V lost 4 bases and J lost 9 bases. Here immunoSEQ multiplex PCR was the method, and the copy in TCRdb shows in-frame clones only, minus some. The top ten hold under 10% of the sample, which has 150,000 or so clones, roughly 91% seen once. The sample here was peripheral blood, taken on day 0 of AZD1222 vaccination. V is TRBV5-4 and J is TRBJ2-2; TRBD2 matches 15 bases. This TCR was recovered from an adult in good health. For the CDR3, the DNA is TGTGCCAGCAGCCCCGGACTAGCGGGGGGGCGTAAGAGTCGGGAGCTGTTTTTT. It codes for CASSPGLAGGRKSRELFF. The full variable domain, with the rest looked up from reference TRBV5-4 and TRBJ2-2, is ETGVTQSPTHLIKTRGQQVTLRCSSQSGHNTVSWYQQALGQGPQFIFQYYREEENGRGNFPPRFSGLQFPNYSSELNVNALELDDSALYLCASSPGLAGGRKSRELFFGEGSRLTVL.